Following are 19 T cell receptor beta chains from one sample sequenced in a study of T-cell memory formation after mild COVID-19. From the 5' RACE reads, TCRdb called clonotypes with MiXCR, one entry per CDR3 protein. The data hold 220,000 or so distinct CDR3 sequences, with over 9.5% observed a single time. The source material was PBMCs or a T cell subset sorted from them (not recorded which). Every receptor here comes from a man aged 18 to 29 who had mild COVID-19 (a few samples of this study predate the infection). Cell type and time point are not known.

The chain joins TRBV29-1 to TRBJ2-7; 12 bases line up with TRBD2. With 4 bases clipped from V and 2 bases from J, the junction kept 3 bases outside the gene matches. Germline-derived CDR1 and CDR2 are SQVTM and ANQGSEA. This CDR3 is 14 amino acids long. In DNA form, the CDR3 reads TGCAGCGTTGGGGCTAGCGGGGGGGCCTACGAGCAGTACTTC. Translating gives CSVGASGGAYEQYF.

J is TRBJ2-3 and V is TRBV2; 13 positions match TRBD2. V shed 6 bases and J 5 bases; nucleotides not matched to a gene: 5. Germline assignment: CDR1 SNHLY and CDR2 FYNNEI. This CDR3 has 15 residues. DNA of the CDR3: TGTGCCAGCAGCTTCAGACTAGCGGGAGGAGATACGCAGTATTTT. This codes for CASSFRLAGGDTQYF.

This clonotype was counted a few times. The V call is TRBV5-1, the J call TRBJ1-6; D not certain. V dropped 5 bases and J dropped 8 bases, with 14 bases sitting between them. CDR3 length: 14 residues. Germline V gene sequence: CDR1 SGHRS, CDR2 YFSETQ. The CDR3 reads CASSPEGRDSPLHF. The CDR3, as DNA: TGCGCCAGCAGTCCTGAGGGAAGGGATTCACCCCTCCACTTT.

This clonotype appeared a few times. The rearrangement links TRBV7-2 to TRBJ2-6, with no clear D. The CDR3 is 17 residues long. Germline V gene data show CDR1 as SGHTA and CDR2 as FQGNSA. The germline V and J ends were trimmed by 1 base and 0 bases, with 10 bases remaining between them. The CDR3 loop is CASSLVVGSSGANVLTF. The CDR3 DNA reads as TGTGCCAGCAGCTTAGTGGTTGGCAGCTCTGGGGCCAACGTCCTGACTTTC.

The chain recombines TRBV7-2 with TRBJ2-1; 8 bases match TRBD1. V lost 4 bases, J lost 16 bases, and 15 bases stayed unmatched. CDR1 SGHTA and CDR2 FQGNSA come from the germline V gene. This CDR3 is built from 14 residues. The CDR3 DNA sequence: TGTGCCAGCAGCTCATCCGGACAGGGCAGAAACGTTTTCTTC. Its protein product is CASSSSGQGRNVFF.

The chain joins TRBV9 to TRBJ2-5; 8 bases are a match to TRBD2. Trimming at V came to 2 bases and at J to 1 base, leaving 4 bases not matched to a gene. The CDR3 loop spans 15 amino acids. Looked up from germline, CDR1 is SGDLS and CDR2 is YYNGEE. DNA for the CDR3: TGTGCCAGCAGCGTCTCCAGCGGGGGCCAAGAGACCCAGTACTTC. It encodes CASSVSSGGQETQYF.

This clonotype was counted only a few times. The chain employs TRBV7-8 and TRBJ1-2, with TRBD1 identical over 12 bases. V dropped 5 bases and J dropped 4; count of bases not matched to a gene: 5. Per germline, CDR1 SGHVS and CDR2 FQNEAQ. CDR3 length: 15 residues. This chain's CDR3 is CASSVRDRGLYGYTF. The CDR3 DNA is TGTGCCAGCAGCGTCCGGGACAGGGGGCTCTATGGCTACACCTTC.

The chain couples TRBV6-4 to TRBJ2-5; D unclear. CDR1 MRHNA and CDR2 SNTAGT come from the germline V gene. This CDR3 is 15 amino acids long. V lost 3 bases to trimming and J lost 1 base, with 12 bases between them. Here the CDR3 DNA reads TGTGCCAGCAGTGATCCACGTACTTCCCAAGAGACCCAGTACTTC. Translating gives CASSDPRTSQETQYF.

In its sample, this clonotype was seen a few times. V and J are TRBV20-1 and TRBJ2-3; 9 positions match TRBD1. CDR3 length: 16 residues. Germline V CDR1 and CDR2: DFQATT, SNEGSKA (reference sequence). V lost 0 bases, J lost 3 bases, and 7 bases stayed unmatched. CDR3: CSARDLNRGRTDTQYF. The DNA of the CDR3 is TGCAGTGCTAGAGATCTTAACAGGGGGCGGACAGATACGCAGTATTTT.

This sequence joins TRBV12-3 or TRBV12-4 and TRBJ2-7, with D perhaps given as TRBD1 or TRBD2 (6 bases each). The V end was cut by 6 bases, the J end by 2 bases, with 17 bases between. CDR3 length: 15 amino acids. The CDR3 sequence: CASSWLGGSTYEQYF. The CDR3 nucleotides read TGTGCCAGCAGCTGGCTGGGGGGCTCAACCTACGAGCAGTACTTC.

The chain links TRBV5-1 to TRBJ1-1; D possibly corresponds to TRBD1 (5 bases). CDR1 SGHRS and CDR2 YFSETQ come from the germline V gene. CDR3 size: 16 residues. V lost 1 base to trimming and J lost 4 bases, with 17 bases between them. The CDR3 nucleotides read TGCGCCAGCAGCTTGCAACCCACCGGCGGGGGCACTGAAGCTTTCTTT. It specifies CASSLQPTGGGTEAFF.

The chain links TRBV11-2 to TRBJ2-3; D is unresolved. CDR3 length equals 12 residues. Germline CDR1 is SGHAT and CDR2 is FQNNGV. The V end lost 6 bases, the J end lost 2 bases, and 6 bases lay between the germline ends. Here the CDR3 reads CASRALTDTQYF. CDR3 nucleotides: TGTGCCAGCAGGGCCCTCACAGATACGCAGTATTTT.

Only a few counts were recorded for this clonotype. V is TRBV7-3 and J is TRBJ2-7, with TRBD2 as a possible D gene (5 bases). The germline gives CDR1 SGHTA, CDR2 FQGTGA. V lost 4 bases, J lost 5 bases, and 12 bases lay in between. This CDR3 region has 13 residues. The CDR3 region has the DNA TGTGCCAGCAGCTCGGCCGGAGGCCACGAGCAGTACTTC. This sequence encodes CASSSAGGHEQYF.

This clonotype appeared many times. The V call is TRBV20-1, the J call TRBJ1-5; D not resolved. The CDR3 is made up of 16 amino acids. V was trimmed by 3 bases and J by 2 bases, leaving 17 bases between them. CDR1 and CDR2 from the germline V gene are DFQATT and SNEGSKA (reference sequence). In DNA form, the CDR3 reads TGCAGTGCTAGTCCCCACATCCAGGTGGGCAATCAGCCCCAGCATTTT. Protein: CSASPHIQVGNQPQHF.

The V and J genes are TRBV12-3 or TRBV12-4 and TRBJ2-5; 9 bases line up with TRBD2. This CDR3 region has 14 residues. The trim removed 6 bases at V and 4 bases at J, leaving 6 bases unmatched. The CDR3, as DNA: TGTGCCAGCAGCCGGCGGGGGGGCGGAGAGACCCAGTACTTC. Its translation is CASSRRGGGETQYF.

This clonotype was recorded at least ten times. The CDR3 sequence is CASSQGGSTDTQYF. The DNA for the CDR3 is TGCGCCAGCAGCCAAGGAGGTTCCACAGATACGCAGTATTTT. The chain is built from TRBV4-3 and TRBJ2-3; no clear D. Germline CDR1 and CDR2: LGHNA and YSLEER. V lost 1 base to trimming and J lost 2 bases, with 7 bases between them. The CDR3 extends over 14 amino acids.

In this sample, this clonotype turned up a few times. In nucleotides, the CDR3 is TGTGCCAGCCTTACTAGCGGGGGGTCTCGGGAGACCCAGTACTTC. Its protein product is CASLTSGGSRETQYF. V and J are TRBV28 and TRBJ2-5; 12 bases agree with TRBD2. The CDR3 extends over 15 amino acids. Looked up from germline, CDR1 is MDHEN and CDR2 is SYDVKM. The V gene end was trimmed by 8 bases and the J gene end by 5 bases; junction bases not matched to a gene: 9.

This clonotype came up many times. The gene calls are TRBV20-1 and TRBJ1-3; 10 nucleotides match TRBD1. The junction had 6 bases not matched to a gene; V was cut back by 5 bases and J by 2 bases. Germline V CDR1 and CDR2: DFQATT, SNEGSKA (reference sequence). This CDR3 comprises 15 residues. The CDR3 protein is CSALTTGGPGNTIYF. The DNA of the CDR3 is TGCAGTGCTCTGACGACAGGGGGCCCTGGAAACACCATATATTTT.

In its sample, this clonotype was seen a few times. The chain couples TRBV11-1 to TRBJ2-5, with TRBD2 identical over 8 bases. The CDR3 runs to 14 residues. V dropped 5 bases and J dropped 7; count of bases not matched to a gene: 9. Germline CDR1 and CDR2: SGHAT and FQDESV (reference sequence). The CDR3 loop reads CASSGTRGGSTQYF. CDR3 DNA sequence: TGTGCCAGCAGCGGTACACGCGGGGGGTCGACCCAGTACTTC.